The table lists the clone carrying this T cell receptor beta chain with a count of one. Followed longitudinally, the Seattle patients had been enrolled during active infection. CDR3 length: 17 residues. Germline CDR1 SGHTA, CDR2 FQGTGA. Germline trimming cut 4 bases from V and 1 base from J; bases unmatched to any gene: 9. Profiling relied on immunoSEQ multiplex PCR, and the TCRdb table lists in-frame clones only, not all of them. The table has about 150,000 clones, around 87% seen once. This specimen belongs to a study of blood T cell repertoires in COVID-19. The source is a young man with COVID-19, enrolled during active disease. V gene TRBV7-3 combines with J gene TRBJ1-5; 8 bases align to TRBD1. The sequenced material came from peripheral blood. CDR3 sequence reads: CASSSTDRDESNQPQHF. Written as DNA, the CDR3 is TGTGCCAGCAGCTCAACGGACAGGGACGAAAGCAATCAGCCCCAGCATTTT.